Presented here are 28 T cell receptor beta chains from one specimen sequenced in a study of graft-versus-host responses after intestinal transplantation. The protocol was immunoSEQ multiplex PCR, while the TCRdb copy is restricted to in-frame clones and leaves out a portion. The repertoire holds some 27,000 clones, with about 95% as singletons. The sample was PBMCs, taken roughly 30 days after intestinal transplant. These receptors came from a human patient who received an intestinal transplant, so some T cells may come from the graft donor.

The V and J genes are TRBV19 and TRBJ2-2, with 7 bases identical to TRBD1. Germline-derived CDR1 and CDR2 are LNHDA and SQIVND (reference sequence). The length of the CDR3 is 14 residues. V was clipped by 2 bases and J by 3 bases; unmatched bases: 0. The CDR3 region is CASSIRGHTGELFF. The CDR3 region has the DNA TGTGCCAGTAGTATAAGGGGGCACACCGGGGAGCTGTTTTTT.

The chain employs TRBV7-8 and TRBJ2-1, with TRBD2 identical over 12 bases. The CDR3 runs 20 residues. With 0 bases clipped from V and 2 bases from J, the junction kept 11 bases outside the gene matches. The V gene's germline CDR1 is SGHVS and CDR2 FQNEAQ. CDR3 coding DNA: TGTGCCAGCAGCTTAGCCCCGAGGACTAGCGGGATAGGGGCCTACAATGAGCAGTTCTTC. It is translated as CASSLAPRTSGIGAYNEQFF.

This rearrangement joins TRBV29-1 to TRBJ1-2; D remains unclear. The germline V gene has CDR1 SQVTM and CDR2 ANQGSEA. The CDR3 has 12 residues. V shed 5 bases and J shed 8 bases, with 15 bases lying between them. DNA of the CDR3: TGCAGCGTTCATTACCGGTTAGAAGGCTACACCTTC. Protein sequence: CSVHYRLEGYTF.

This rearrangement joins TRBV11-3 to TRBJ2-1; 7 positions match TRBD2. The CDR3 has 13 amino acids. Germline loops: CDR1 SGHNT, CDR2 YENEEA. V lost 5 bases and J lost 15; bases outside the gene matches: 13. The CDR3 reads CASSPSLRERLFF. The CDR3 bases are TGTGCCAGCAGCCCCTCCCTGCGGGAGCGTCTGTTCTTC.

The chain recombines TRBV19 with TRBJ2-5; possibly TRBD1 or TRBD2 for D (5 bases each). In germline, CDR1 is LNHDA, CDR2 SQIVND (reference sequence). CDR3 length: 15 residues. V gave up 2 bases and J gave up 5 bases, with 15 bases separating them. The CDR3 spells CASSITGTGRETQYF. The CDR3 DNA reads TGTGCCAGTAGTATAACGGGGACGGGTCGGGAGACCCAGTACTTC.

The rearrangement joins TRBV5-6 to TRBJ1-1; a weak D match, TRBD1 (5 bases). The V gene lost 0 bases and the J gene lost 2 bases, with 8 bases spanning the gap. Germline assignment: CDR1 SGHDT and CDR2 YYEEEE. The CDR3 has 14 amino acids. In DNA form, the CDR3 reads TGTGCCAGCAGCTTGGTAGGGGTAAACACTGAAGCTTTCTTT. Its protein product is CASSLVGVNTEAFF.

The chain has TRBV15 and TRBJ2-7; 7 nucleotides agree with TRBD2. Looked up from germline, CDR1 is LNHNV and CDR2 is YYDKDF (reference sequence). The CDR3 loop spans 16 amino acids. V was pared by 6 bases and J by 0 bases, with 11 bases of the junction left unmatched. The CDR3 DNA is TGTGCCACCAGGCCGGGGGGTGGCCCTAGCTCCTACGAGCAGTACTTC. The encoded protein is CATRPGGGPSSYEQYF. The whole variable domain, filled in from reference TRBV15 and TRBJ2-7, reads DAMVIQNPRYQVTQFGKPVTLSCSQTLNHNVMYWYQQKSSQAPKLLFHYYDKDFNNEADTPDNFQSRRPNTSFCFLDIRSPGLGDTAMYLCATRPGGGPSSYEQYFGPGTRLTVT.

This clone is a singleton in its sample. V and J are TRBV27 and TRBJ2-5; 9 bases are a match to TRBD2. V lost 0 bases to trimming and J lost 4 bases; unmatched junction nucleotides: 3. Germline V gene sequence: CDR1 MNHEY, CDR2 SMNVEV (reference sequence). This CDR3 region has 15 residues. The CDR3 protein is CASSLSGLAGETQYF. The CDR3 DNA is TGTGCCAGCAGTTTATCGGGACTAGCAGGAGAGACCCAGTACTTC.

V is TRBV4-1 and J is TRBJ2-5, with D possibly matching TRBD2 (6 bases). The DNA end lines up better with TRBJ2-7; the J call may be wrong. Per germline, CDR1 MGHRA and CDR2 YSYEKL. The CDR3 is made up of 16 amino acids. Here the CDR3 DNA reads TGCGCCAGCAGCCAAGCACCGGGAGACGTTTCCTACGAGCAGTACTTC. The encoded protein is CASSQAPGDVSYEQYF.

The chain combines TRBV30 with TRBJ1-3; a weak D match, TRBD1 (6 bases). In germline, CDR1 is GTSNPN, CDR2 SVGIG (reference sequence). The CDR3 has 14 amino acids. Trimming stripped 1 base from V and 0 bases from J, with 7 bases between. CDR3 coding DNA: TGTGCCTGGAGTGGAGGGGGCTCTGGAAACACCATATATTTT. This codes for CAWSGGGSGNTIYF.

This clone was seen a single time. The rearrangement joins TRBV25-1 to TRBJ1-1, with TRBD1 as a possible D gene (5 bases). Looked up from germline, CDR1 is MGHDK and CDR2 is SYGVNS. The CDR3 covers 13 residues. The ends were cut back, 5 bases at V and 5 bases at J, with 12 bases in the middle. This CDR3 is CASSPGAGTEAFF. The CDR3 region has the DNA TGTGCCAGCAGTCCCGGGGCTGGAACTGAAGCTTTCTTT.

The chain has TRBV6-4 and TRBJ1-5, with TRBD1 identical over 7 bases. Germline V gene sequence: CDR1 MRHNA, CDR2 SNTAGT. The CDR3 runs 14 residues. V trimming: 2 bases; J trimming: 6 bases; junction bases outside the gene matches: 4. CDR3 DNA sequence: TGTGCCAGCAGTGACAGGGGGCTGGGTCAGCCCCAGCATTTT. As protein: CASSDRGLGQPQHF.

This clone was seen only once. The chain employs TRBV5-4 and TRBJ2-3; D possibly corresponds to TRBD2 (7 bases). V was clipped by 2 bases and J by 2 bases, with 15 bases between them. CDR3 length equals 16 residues. Germline CDR1 reads SGHNT; CDR2 reads YYREEE (reference sequence). This CDR3 reads CASSFLGGADTDTQYF. CDR3 coding DNA: TGTGCCAGCAGCTTTTTGGGGGGGGCCGACACAGATACGCAGTATTTT. The entire variable domain, with the rest obtained from reference TRBV5-4 and TRBJ2-3, is as follows: ETGVTQSPTHLIKTRGQQVTLRCSSQSGHNTVSWYQQALGQGPQFIFQYYREEENGRGNFPPRFSGLQFPNYSSELNVNALELDDSALYLCASSFLGGADTDTQYFGPGTRLTVL.

The J gene is TRBJ2-5, the V gene TRBV9; D remains unclear. Germline values: CDR1 SGDLS, CDR2 YYNGEE. This CDR3 comprises 13 residues. The V end lost 1 base, the J end lost 5 bases, and 9 bases lay between the germline ends. CDR3 residues: CASSVFMGETQYF. CDR3 sequence (DNA): TGTGCCAGCAGCGTATTCATGGGCGAGACCCAGTACTTC.

Worth noting for this clone: Without the conserved terminal phenylalanine or tryptophan, this CDR3 likely stems from a read error. The DNA is omitted, as the CDR3 cannot be located on it reliably, and the CDR3 follows TCRdb's listing. CDR3 region: CASSPTLRGDRRFL. The V and J genes are TRBV7-9 and TRBJ1-2; the D call of TRBD1 is as the table states it, not checked on the DNA. Germline V gene data show CDR1 as SEHNR and CDR2 as FQNEAQ (reference sequence). The length of the CDR3 is 14 amino acids, counting both ends.

The V call is TRBV5-3, the J call TRBJ2-5; perhaps D is TRBD1 or TRBD2 (6 bases each). TRBV5-3 counts as an open reading frame of uncertain function. The CDR3 contains 13 residues. V gave up 1 base and J gave up 5 bases, with 9 bases separating them. CDR3 DNA sequence: TGTGCCAGAAGCTTGACAGGGAGGGAGACCCAGTACTTC. Protein product: CARSLTGRETQYF.

V is TRBV4-3 and J is TRBJ2-2; 7 nucleotides agree with TRBD1. V lost 3 bases to trimming and J lost 6 bases; unmatched junction nucleotides: 4. The CDR3 runs 14 residues. The germline V gene encodes CDR1 LGHNA and CDR2 YSLEER. Here the CDR3 DNA reads TGCGCCAGCAGCCAGGGTAGGGGGCCCGGGGAGCTGTTTTTT. This translates into CASSQGRGPGELFF.

This chain uses TRBV27 with TRBJ1-2, with TRBD1 identical over 9 bases. With V trimmed by 7 bases and J by 3 bases, 9 bases remained unmatched. Germline CDR1 is MNHEY and CDR2 is SMNVEV (reference sequence). The CDR3 has 15 residues. The CDR3 sequence: CASTKQGAGDYGYTF. The CDR3 nucleotides read TGTGCCAGCACCAAACAGGGGGCCGGTGACTATGGCTACACCTTC.

V and J are TRBV7-9 and TRBJ2-7; 7 bases map to TRBD2. Germline trimming cut 6 bases from V and 6 bases from J; bases unmatched to any gene: 17. Germline V gene sequence: CDR1 SEHNR, CDR2 FQNEAQ (reference sequence). The CDR3 is 16 residues long. CDR3 in DNA: TGTGCCAGCAGTTATCGGGACCTCGGGGGGAACTGCGAGCAGTACTTC. This gives the protein CASSYRDLGGNCEQYF.

The chain links TRBV25-1 to TRBJ2-1, with D perhaps matching TRBD2 (5 bases). Germline CDR1 and CDR2: MGHDK and SYGVNS. The V and J ends lost 6 bases and 3 bases respectively, with 12 bases between them. This CDR3 has 14 residues. In nucleotides, the CDR3 is TGTGCCAGCAGGAACGGAGGCAGCTACAATGAGCAGTTCTTC. Its translation: CASRNGGSYNEQFF.

The chain carries TRBV7-9 and TRBJ2-5, with D perhaps matching TRBD1 or TRBD2 (5 bases each). The CDR3 consists of 13 residues. The V and J ends lost 3 bases and 5 bases respectively, with 10 bases between them. In germline, CDR1 is SEHNR, CDR2 FQNEAQ (reference sequence). The CDR3 region is CASSLGTRETQYF. CDR3 bases: TGTGCCAGCAGCTTGGGGACCCGGGAGACCCAGTACTTC. The full variable domain, its missing parts supplied by reference TRBV7-9 and TRBJ2-5, is DTGVSQNPRHKITKRGQNVTFRCDPISEHNRLYWYRQTLGQGPEFLTYFQNEAQLEKSRLLSDRFSAERPKGSFSTLEIQRTEQGDSAMYLCASSLGTRETQYFGPGTRLLVL.

CDR3 residues: CAWSVVHYEQYF. In DNA, the CDR3 is TGTGCCTGGAGTGTAGTGCACTACGAGCAGTACTTC. The J gene is TRBJ2-7, the V gene TRBV30; D unclear. This CDR3 is built from 12 residues. The V end lost 0 bases, the J end lost 3 bases, and 6 bases lay between the germline ends. Germline lookup yields CDR1 GTSNPN and CDR2 SVGIG (reference sequence).

The chain employs TRBV28 and TRBJ2-7; no definite D call. V lost 3 bases and J lost 2, with 11 bases in between. The CDR3 is 14 residues long. Germline CDR1 MDHEN, CDR2 SYDVKM. The CDR3 spells CASSFRYFTYEQYF. In DNA, the CDR3 is TGTGCCAGCAGTTTCCGGTATTTTACCTACGAGCAGTACTTC.

The chain carries TRBV2 and TRBJ1-1; D perhaps matches TRBD1 (6 bases). V lost 4 bases to trimming and J lost 1 base, with 10 bases between them. The CDR3 has 14 residues. Germline CDR1 and CDR2: SNHLY and FYNNEI. CDR3 sequence: CASSAHRANTEAFF. The CDR3 DNA is TGTGCCAGCAGTGCACACAGGGCGAACACTGAAGCTTTCTTT.

The chain uses TRBV5-1 and TRBJ2-7; 10 bases line up with TRBD2. V gave up 4 bases and J gave up 3 bases; unmatched junction bases: 7. The CDR3 runs 15 residues. In germline, CDR1 is SGHRS, CDR2 YFSETQ. The chain's CDR3 is CASSPRTSGFYEQYF. The CDR3 DNA is TGCGCCAGCAGCCCGCGGACTAGCGGATTCTACGAGCAGTACTTC. Full variable domain (missing parts from reference TRBV5-1 and TRBJ2-7): KAGVTQTPRYLIKTRGQQVTLSCSPISGHRSVSWYQQTPGQGLQFLFEYFSETQRNKGNFPGRFSGRQFSNSRSEMNVSTLELGDSALYLCASSPRTSGFYEQYFGPGTRLTVT.

This clone has only one observation. This rearrangement joins TRBV6-1 to TRBJ2-3, with 7 bases identical to TRBD2. V lost 7 bases, J lost 6 bases, and 7 bases stayed unmatched. This CDR3 spans 13 amino acids. Germline values: CDR1 MNHNS, CDR2 SASEGT. The CDR3 nucleotides are TGTGCCAGCATAAGGGAGGGAACGGATACGCAGTATTTT. Residues: CASIREGTDTQYF.

This sequence joins TRBV28 and TRBJ1-5; tentatively, D is TRBD1 (6 bases). Trimming pared 6 bases from V and 0 bases from J, leaving 18 bases between. This CDR3 is 17 amino acids long. Germline lookup yields CDR1 MDHEN and CDR2 SYDVKM. The CDR3 protein is CASRSPGTQYSNQPQHF. The CDR3 coding sequence is TGTGCCAGCAGATCACCCGGGACACAGTATAGCAATCAGCCCCAGCATTTT.

This clone is a singleton in its sample. CDR3: CASSYHNRSGISYEQYF. The CDR3 nucleotides read TGTGCCAGCAGCTACCATAACAGGTCTGGGATCTCCTACGAGCAGTACTTC. V gene TRBV5-4 combines with J gene TRBJ2-7; tentative D call: TRBD1 (5 bases). V was clipped by 3 bases and J by 0 bases, with 19 bases between them. CDR1 is SGHNT, CDR2 YYREEE, per germline (reference sequence). The CDR3 is 17 amino acids.